Detailed here is one TCR beta chain. Unmatched junction bases numbered 7, after V lost 5 bases and J lost 13 bases. Per the germline V gene, CDR1 is MNHEY and CDR2 is SVGAGI. This CDR3 contains 12 residues. TCR beta CDR3 region amplification was performed from RNA transcripts. With the HTBI primer set, the TCR CDR3 went through a first round of RT-PCR. TCRdb re-derived calls from the multiplex PCR reads in MiXCR, one entry per CDR3 protein. This table has fewer than 550,000 distinct CDR3 sequences, around 22% appearing once. This record comes from a study of T cells in Graves' hyperthyroidism and ophthalmopathy.

The sequenced sample was blood. This chain connects TRBV6-5 to TRBJ1-3; 8 nucleotides match TRBD1. This receptor was obtained from a woman younger than 45 with Graves' ophthalmopathy. In DNA form, the CDR3 reads TGTGCCAGCAGTAACAACAGGGGGAAAATATATTTT. Encoded protein: CASSNNRGKIYF.